The 23 T cell receptor beta chains below were found in one sample sequenced in a study of blood T cell repertoires in COVID-19. Produced via immunoSEQ multiplex PCR; TCRdb's table is partial and in-frame only. The sample lists over 70,000 clones; 75% to 95% were seen once. The sequencing input was peripheral blood. These receptors originate from a human donor with active COVID-19. The donor label of this sample is uncertain.

The V gene is TRBV5-1, the J gene TRBJ1-2; D may be TRBD1 (6 bases). Germline CDR1 and CDR2: SGHRS and YFSETQ. The CDR3 runs 15 residues. Trimming cost V 0 bases and J 8 bases, with 17 bases left between them. The CDR3 loop is CASSLAAGDPGGYTF. Written as DNA, the CDR3 is TGCGCCAGCAGCTTGGCCGCAGGGGACCCTGGGGGCTACACCTTC.

V and J are TRBV19 and TRBJ1-5; 7 bases are shared with TRBD1. The V segment lost 4 bases and the J segment 7 bases; nucleotides outside the gene matches: 4. The germline V gene has CDR1 LNHDA and CDR2 SQIVND (reference sequence). This CDR3 region has 13 residues. The CDR3 DNA follows: TGTGCCAGTAGTAGACAGGGCGAACAGCCCCAGCATTTT. Residues: CASSRQGEQPQHF. Using reference TRBV19 and TRBJ1-5 for the parts outside the CDR3, the full variable domain is DGGITQSPKYLFRKEGQNVTLSCEQNLNHDAMYWYRQDPGQGLRLIYYSQIVNDFQKGDIAEGYSVSREKKESFPLTVTSAQKNPTAFYLCASSRQGEQPQHFGDGTRLSIL.

The genes are TRBV27 and TRBJ2-1, with 14 positions matching TRBD2. The V segment lost 6 bases and the J segment 9 bases; nucleotides outside the gene matches: 10. Germline loops: CDR1 MNHEY, CDR2 SMNVEV (reference sequence). This CDR3 region has 16 residues. CDR3 sequence (DNA): TGTGCCAGCAGCTCACTGACTAGCGGGGGGGCGGGTGAGCAGTTCTTC. Translation gives CASSSLTSGGAGEQFF.

The chain is built from TRBV5-1 and TRBJ1-1; D is unresolved. With 0 bases removed from V and 1 base from J, the gap between germline ends came to 10 bases. Germline assignment: CDR1 SGHRS and CDR2 YFSETQ. CDR3 length equals 15 residues. The DNA of the CDR3 is TGCGCCAGCAGCTTGGCCCCCGGGGAGAACACTGAAGCTTTCTTT. Translation: CASSLAPGENTEAFF.

V is TRBV12-3 or TRBV12-4 and J is TRBJ2-7; 9 nucleotides agree with TRBD1. With 8 bases clipped from V and 6 bases from J, the junction kept 8 bases outside the gene matches. This CDR3 region has 13 residues. The CDR3 region is CASATGGKGEQYF. The CDR3 DNA reads as TGTGCCAGCGCAACAGGGGGCAAAGGCGAGCAGTACTTC.

V and J are TRBV7-2 and TRBJ1-2; 9 nucleotides line up with TRBD1. The J segment lost 7 bases and the V segment lost 5 bases, leaving 5 bases of the junction unmatched. Germline V gene sequence: CDR1 SGHTA, CDR2 FQGNSA. This CDR3 has 13 residues. The CDR3 sequence is CASSEQGAGGYTF. CDR3 bases: TGTGCCAGCAGCGAACAGGGGGCGGGTGGCTACACCTTC.

V gene TRBV7-6 combines with J gene TRBJ2-3; 9 nucleotides match TRBD1. The CDR3 has 16 residues. CDR1 SGHVS and CDR2 FNYEAQ come from the germline V gene. V shed 4 bases, J shed 4 bases, and the junction held 9 bases outside the gene matches. CDR3 amino acids: CASSYLGGQGADTQYF. The CDR3 DNA is TGTGCCAGCAGCTATCTAGGGGGACAGGGTGCAGATACGCAGTATTTT. Full variable domain (remainder filled in from reference TRBV7-6 and TRBJ2-3): GAGVSQSPRYKVTKRGQDVALRCDPISGHVSLYWYRQALGQGPEFLTYFNYEAQQDKSGLPNDRFSAERPEGSISTLTIQRTEQRDSAMYRCASSYLGGQGADTQYFGPGTRLTVL.

The chain joins TRBV4-1 to TRBJ2-3; 8 positions agree with TRBD1. The V gene's germline CDR1 is MGHRA and CDR2 YSYEKL. With V trimmed by 0 bases and J by 3 bases, 8 bases remained unmatched. The CDR3 spans 17 residues. Written as DNA, the CDR3 is TGCGCCAGCAGCCAAGAAGTGCCAGGGGGCCGGACAGATACGCAGTATTTT. It codes for CASSQEVPGGRTDTQYF.

This clone was counted a single time. The CDR3 region is CATGRWTAGANVLTF. In DNA form, the CDR3 reads TGTGCCACCGGGAGGTGGACTGCTGGGGCCAACGTCCTGACTTTC. The V gene is TRBV24-1, the J gene TRBJ2-6; a weak D match, TRBD2 (6 bases). The V end was cut by 9 bases, the J end by 2 bases, with 13 bases between. Germline V gene data show CDR1 as KGHDR and CDR2 as SFDVKD. This CDR3 is built from 15 residues.

This sequence joins TRBV3-1 (or the pseudogene TRBV3-2) and TRBJ2-1; TRBD2 matches 11 bases. CDR3 size: 14 residues. Germline V gene lookup returns CDR1 LGHDT and CDR2 YNNKEL (reference sequence). Germline trimming cut 1 base from V and 9 bases from J; bases unmatched to any gene: 2. The CDR3 DNA is TGTGCCAGCAGCCAAGGGCTAGCGGGGGGTGAGCAGTTCTTC. This sequence encodes CASSQGLAGGEQFF.

The V and J genes are TRBV24-1 and TRBJ1-2; 9 nucleotides line up with TRBD1. Germline-derived CDR1 and CDR2 are KGHDR and SFDVKD. The CDR3 runs 14 residues. The ends lost 4 bases at V and 2 bases at J; junction bases unmatched: 1. DNA for the CDR3: TGTGCCACCAGTGACGGGACAGGGAACTATGGCTACACCTTC. Translated, it gives CATSDGTGNYGYTF.

This chain uses TRBV9 with TRBJ1-1; a possible D gene is TRBD1 (5 bases). The CDR3 length is 14 residues. Trimming left V 4 bases short and J 5 bases short, with 15 bases between. CDR1 and CDR2 from the germline V gene are SGDLS and YYNGEE. For the CDR3, the DNA is TGTGCCAGCAGCTCGGGGGGGAGTAGGACTGAAGCTTTCTTT. Protein: CASSSGGSRTEAFF.

The chain combines TRBV10-2 with TRBJ1-1, with D possibly being TRBD1 (5 bases). V was shortened by 6 bases and J by 1 base, with 12 bases between the two germline ends. CDR3 length: 14 amino acids. Germline CDR1 and CDR2: WSHSY and SAAADI. CDR3 region: CASRGGQGNTEAFF. The CDR3 DNA reads as TGCGCCAGCAGGGGAGGGCAGGGGAACACTGAAGCTTTCTTT.

This sequence joins TRBV12-3 or TRBV12-4 and TRBJ2-1, with TRBD1 as a possible D gene (6 bases). CDR3 length equals 13 residues. V was shortened by 8 bases and J by 7 bases, with 15 bases between the two germline ends. This chain's CDR3 is CASHAPGANEQFF. The CDR3, as DNA: TGTGCCAGCCACGCCCCAGGGGCTAATGAGCAGTTCTTC.

The table lists this clone with a count of one. The CDR3 sequence: CASSETGGYGYTF. The CDR3 nucleotides are TGTGCCAGCAGCGAGACAGGTGGTTATGGCTACACCTTC. The genes are TRBV6-2 or TRBV6-3 and TRBJ1-2; perhaps TRBD1 as D (6 bases). Trimming shortened V by 6 bases and J by 5 bases, and 13 bases separated the two germline ends. The CDR3 is 13 residues long. Looked up from germline, CDR1 is MNHEY and CDR2 is SVGEGT.

The CDR3 sequence is CASSERPGTGNTDTQYF. In DNA, the CDR3 is TGTGCCAGCAGCGAACGTCCCGGGACAGGGAACACAGATACGCAGTATTTT. This chain links TRBV9 with TRBJ2-3; 9 bases match TRBD1. V lost 3 bases, J lost 2 bases, and 10 bases stayed unmatched. This CDR3 contains 17 residues. CDR1 SGDLS and CDR2 YYNGEE come from the germline V gene.

The rearrangement joins TRBV4-2 to TRBJ1-4, with D unresolved. V was shortened by 4 bases and J by 8 bases, with 11 bases between the two germline ends. This CDR3 is built from 13 residues. Germline CDR1 reads LGHNA; CDR2 reads YNFKEQ. CDR3 coding DNA: TGTGCCAGCAGCCCCACCCACAAGGAAAAACTGTTTTTT. Translation gives CASSPTHKEKLFF.

The J gene is TRBJ1-4, the V gene TRBV2; the D is unclear. This CDR3 is 15 amino acids long. The ends were cut back, 6 bases at V and 0 bases at J, with 11 bases in the middle. Germline assignment: CDR1 SNHLY and CDR2 FYNNEI. The CDR3 region is CASSSDSPTNEKLFF. CDR3 DNA sequence: TGTGCCAGCAGCTCTGATAGCCCAACTAATGAAAAACTGTTTTTT. Using reference TRBV2 and TRBJ1-4 for the parts outside the CDR3, the full variable domain is EPEVTQTPSHQVTQMGQEVILRCVPISNHLYFYWYRQILGQKVEFLVSFYNNEISEKSEIFDDQFSVERPDGSNFTLKIRSTKLEDSAMYFCASSSDSPTNEKLFFGSGTQLSVL.

V and J are TRBV3-1 (or the pseudogene TRBV3-2) and TRBJ1-1; D is unclear. Trimming shortened V by 3 bases and J by 2 bases, and 10 bases separated the two germline ends. In germline, CDR1 is LGHDT, CDR2 YNNKEL (reference sequence). The CDR3 sequence is 14 residues long. The CDR3 DNA is TGTGCCAGCAGCCATTCAGGTTCAAACACTGAAGCTTTCTTT. Protein: CASSHSGSNTEAFF.

Only one count was recorded for this clone. This chain joins TRBV27 and TRBJ1-6; 7 bases fit TRBD1. The CDR3 runs to 14 residues. The J segment lost 14 bases and the V segment lost 5 bases, leaving 12 bases of the junction unmatched. Germline V gene sequence: CDR1 MNHEY, CDR2 SMNVEV (reference sequence). CDR3 coding DNA: TGTGCCAGCAGTCCGCCGGACAGGATTGGCACCCTCCACTTT. Translating it yields CASSPPDRIGTLHF.

This clone was seen only once. V usage is TRBV7-3 and J usage is TRBJ1-1; the match to TRBD1 covers 10 bases. The junction had 6 bases not matched to a gene; V was cut back by 4 bases and J by 1 base. The CDR3 contains 16 residues. Germline CDR1 and CDR2: SGHTA and FQGTGA. As DNA, the CDR3 is TGTGCCAGCAGCTCCGGGACAGGGGCCAAGAACACTGAAGCTTTCTTT. Amino acid sequence: CASSSGTGAKNTEAFF.

The chain joins TRBV2 to TRBJ1-1, with TRBD1 as a possible D gene (5 bases). Per germline, CDR1 SNHLY and CDR2 FYNNEI. V lost 7 bases, J lost 1 base, and 16 bases lay in between. The CDR3 runs 15 residues. The DNA of the CDR3 is TGTGCCAGCATTCCCCAAACCGACAGGAACACTGAAGCTTTCTTT. Translated: CASIPQTDRNTEAFF. Supplemented by reference TRBV2 and TRBJ1-1, the full variable domain reads EPEVTQTPSHQVTQMGQEVILRCVPISNHLYFYWYRQILGQKVEFLVSFYNNEISEKSEIFDDQFSVERPDGSNFTLKIRSTKLEDSAMYFCASIPQTDRNTEAFFGQGTRLTVV.

The J gene is TRBJ2-2, the V gene TRBV20-1, with TRBD2 identical over 14 bases. Germline trimming cut 3 bases from V and 6 bases from J; bases unmatched to any gene: 6. There are 16 residues in the CDR3. The V gene's germline CDR1 is DFQATT and CDR2 SNEGSKA (reference sequence). The CDR3 here is CSASPGLAGGAGELFF. The CDR3 DNA is TGCAGTGCTAGTCCTGGACTAGCGGGGGGCGCCGGGGAGCTGTTTTTT.